Listed below are T cell receptor beta chains from one sample, sequenced in a study of T-cell reconstitution after alpha-beta-depleted transplantation in children. MiXCR, run by TCRdb on the PCR reads, gives a single entry per CDR3 protein. The sample gives over 400,000 distinct CDR3 sequences, around two fifths of which show up once; 27% is in the top ten. This material consisted of PBMCs, taken before TCRalphabeta/CD19-depleted stem cell transplant. All receptors derive from a girl between 2 and 10 years old with aplastic anemia, due to receive a stem cell transplant. Both conserved end residues are part of each CDR3. A D gene is named only where the DNA matches it firmly. The size field is filled for only some rows; it gives once, few, many or a size class.

cdr3_nt | cdr3_aa | d_call | v_call | clone_size | j_call
TGTGCCAGCAGGACCCAAGGGACTAATGAAAAACTGTTTTTT | CASRTQGTNEKLFF | NA | TRBV6-1 | NA | TRBJ1-4
TGTGCCAGCAGTAGACTAGCGGGAGAAGGTTATGAGCAGTTCTTC | CASSRLAGEGYEQFF | TRBD2 | TRBV2 | few | TRBJ2-1
TGTGCCAGCAGTCAACCTCGACAGCCAGGGATAGGCTACACCTTC | CASSQPRQPGIGYTF | NA | TRBV28 | NA | TRBJ1-2
TGTGCCATCAGTGAGTCACGACAGGGAGGGCAGCCCCAGCATTTT | CAISESRQGGQPQHF | TRBD1 | TRBV10-3 | NA | TRBJ1-5
TGTGCCAGCAGCCCCCGGGCTAGCGGGACCTACAATGAGCAGTTCTTC | CASSPRASGTYNEQFF | TRBD2 | TRBV9 | many | TRBJ2-1
TGCGCCAGCAGCCCCCCAGGAGAAGATACGCAGTATTTT | CASSPPGEDTQYF | NA | TRBV5-1 | NA | TRBJ2-3
TGCAGTGCTAGAGGTCCTGGGGGACAGGCCCCCAAAAACATTCAGTACTTC | CSARGPGGQAPKNIQYF | TRBD1 | TRBV20-1 | few | TRBJ2-4
TGTGCCAGCAGCGGAGCCCCGGGACAGGGCATTATGAACACTGAAGCTTTCTTT | CASSGAPGQGIMNTEAFF | TRBD1 | TRBV5-6 | NA | TRBJ1-1
TGCAGTGCTAGAGATCATGTTCTAGCGGGAAGTAGAGAGCAGTACTTC | CSARDHVLAGSREQYF | TRBD2 | TRBV20-1 | NA | TRBJ2-7
TGTGCCAGCAGCGGAGCCCCACAGCGTCCAGAGACCCAGTACTTC | CASSGAPQRPETQYF | NA | TRBV9 | once | TRBJ2-5
TGTGCCAGCAGCTTAGGCGTCTCGGAGACCCAGTACTTC | CASSLGVSETQYF | NA | TRBV13 | many | TRBJ2-5
TGCAGTGCTAGGGCCCTAGTGGGCGTGTGGGAGACCCAGTACTTC | CSARALVGVWETQYF | NA | TRBV20-1 | NA | TRBJ2-5
TGCAGTGCTACTAGGGGGGGAGAGACCCAGTACTTC | CSATRGGETQYF | NA | TRBV20-1 | many | TRBJ2-5
TGTGCCAGCAGCGCCGGGACAGACACAGATACGCAGTATTTT | CASSAGTDTDTQYF | TRBD1 | TRBV7-3 | few | TRBJ2-3
TGCGCCAGCAGCCCTACAGGGTTCTACGAGCAGTACTTC | CASSPTGFYEQYF | NA | TRBV4-1 | few | TRBJ2-7
TGCAGTGCTAGTGAGCGGTCTAGCGGCACCGTTGAGCAGTTCTTC | CSASERSSGTVEQFF | TRBD2 | TRBV20-1 | many | TRBJ2-1
TGCAGCGTTGACGGATCAAGTGGGGAGACCCAGTACTTC | CSVDGSSGETQYF | NA | TRBV29-1 | many | TRBJ2-5
TGTGCCAGCAGTCCCCCTCAGCGGTTCCCTCGGCGGGGGACCCAGTACTTC | CASSPPQRFPRRGTQYF | NA | TRBV12-3/TRBV12-4 | few | TRBJ2-5
TGCAGTGCTACAGACGGGAACACTGAAGCTTTCTTT | CSATDGNTEAFF | NA | TRBV20-1 | few | TRBJ1-1
TGTGCCAGCAGTGAAGCATACGGGCCTAATGAAAAACTGTTTTTT | CASSEAYGPNEKLFF | NA | TRBV6-1 | NA | TRBJ1-4
TGTGCCACCAGCATTGACAGGCCCACCCTAAAGGTCGCCTTGCATTTT | CATSIDRPTLKVALHF | NA | TRBV15 | NA | TRBJ1-5
TGTGCCACCAGTGACCCTCGCTTGGCGGGGTCGGGGACCGGGGAGCTGTTTTTT | CATSDPRLAGSGTGELFF | NA | TRBV24-1 | NA | TRBJ2-2
TGTGCCAGCAGGCAGGACAGGGGCGCGGGAGAGACCCAGTACTTC | CASRQDRGAGETQYF | TRBD1 | TRBV12-3/TRBV12-4 | NA | TRBJ2-5
TGTGCCAGCGGAGATGGGGGGCCCTATGGCTACACCTTC | CASGDGGPYGYTF | NA | TRBV9 | few | TRBJ1-2
TGTGCCAGCAGTTACTCAGGACACTCCTACGAGCAGTACTTC | CASSYSGHSYEQYF | NA | TRBV6-5 | NA | TRBJ2-7
TGTGCCATCAGCGGGACAACTGTCGAGGAGCAGTACTTC | CAISGTTVEEQYF | NA | TRBV10-3 | NA | TRBJ2-7
TGCGCCAGCAGCCGCATTACGCCCGGGAACGAGCAGTACTTC | CASSRITPGNEQYF | NA | TRBV5-1 | NA | TRBJ2-7
TGCAGTGCTGGGACTAGCGGGGACCCAGATACGCAGTATTTT | CSAGTSGDPDTQYF | TRBD2 | TRBV20-1 | NA | TRBJ2-3
TGCGCCAGCAGCCAACTACTAGGGACAGATACGCAGTATTTT | CASSQLLGTDTQYF | NA | TRBV4-1 | few | TRBJ2-3
TGTGCCAGCAGTCTTCAACGGGGGCAGGGACTATATTTT | CASSLQRGQGLYF | NA | TRBV12-3/TRBV12-4 | many | TRBJ1-3
TGCGCCAGCAGCCAAGAACCAGGGTACGAGCAGTACTTC | CASSQEPGYEQYF | NA | TRBV4-1 | NA | TRBJ2-7
TGCAGTGCTTTTCCGGGACAGGGGGCAGCTCAGCCCCAGCATTTT | CSAFPGQGAAQPQHF | TRBD1 | TRBV20-1 | many | TRBJ1-5
TGTGCCTGGGCCGTCGACGGGGGGGTTAATGAGCAGTTCTTC | CAWAVDGGVNEQFF | TRBD2 | TRBV30 | few | TRBJ2-1
TGTGCCAGCTCGGTCGTGGGTTACGAGCAGTACTTC | CASSVVGYEQYF | NA | TRBV5-6 | NA | TRBJ2-7
TGCAGTGCTCCACCTAGCGGGTCGGCGAATGAGCAGTTCTTC | CSAPPSGSANEQFF | TRBD2 | TRBV20-1 | NA | TRBJ2-1
TGTGCCAGCAGCCCGGGGTTTATTGAGCAGTTCTTC | CASSPGFIEQFF | NA | TRBV7-2 | NA | TRBJ2-1
TGCGGAGGGGGGACAGGGACGTATACGCAGTATTTT | CGGGTGTYTQYF | TRBD1 | TRBV29-1 | NA | TRBJ2-3
TGCGCCAGCAGCTTGAGCCAGGGGGGGCCCCAGTACTTC | CASSLSQGGPQYF | NA | TRBV5-1 | NA | TRBJ2-5
TGCGCCAGCAGCCCTCTGGGACAGGGCCTCTATGGCGGCTACACCTTC | CASSPLGQGLYGGYTF | TRBD1 | TRBV5-1 | few | TRBJ1-2
TGCAGTGCTAGGAGGCAAGGGGGGGGAGAGACCCAGTACTTC | CSARRQGGGETQYF | NA | TRBV20-1 | NA | TRBJ2-5
TGCGCCAGCAGCTCCTTCGGAGGGCCCCACAATGAGCAGTTCTTC | CASSSFGGPHNEQFF | NA | TRBV5-1 | NA | TRBJ2-1
TGTGCCAGCAGCGTGGCGTCGGGGGCCGCAGATACGCAGTATTTT | CASSVASGAADTQYF | NA | TRBV9 | NA | TRBJ2-3
TGCAGTGCTAGTTCAACAGGGAGCCTCTCTAACTATGGCTACACCTTC | CSASSTGSLSNYGYTF | NA | TRBV20-1 | few | TRBJ1-2
TGTGCCAGCAGACGGACTAGCGGAGTCACCGGGGAGCTGTTTTTT | CASRRTSGVTGELFF | TRBD2 | TRBV6-1 | NA | TRBJ2-2
TGTGCCACCAGCAGATTACAGCCTGGGGAGCAGTACTTC | CATSRLQPGEQYF | NA | TRBV15 | many | TRBJ2-7
TGCAGTGCTAGAGATGGCACTAGGGGCTCCTACGAGCAGTACTTC | CSARDGTRGSYEQYF | NA | TRBV20-1 | few | TRBJ2-7